This T cell receptor (beta chain) derives from a study of T cell responses to AZD1222 COVID-19 vaccine listed by TCRdb under 2021. About the investigation overall: TCR sequencing covered about 230 trial participants: about 210 given two doses of AZD1222 and about 26 given two doses of MenACWY control vaccine. Trial participants were enrolled by age into subgroups of 18-55, 56-69 and 70-plus years, and around 140, 26 and 57 TCR-sequenced participants, respectively, were included in these subgroups.

The sample's time point label, in plain terms: about 28 days (+/-7) after the second vaccine dose. AZD1222 recipients whose second dose came at about 4 weeks and those whose second dose came at about 12 weeks were combined into one group, since spike-specific TCR depth and breadth did not differ between the two schedules. Vaccinee samples were obtained from the UK trials COV001 and COV002, which included a single-blind randomized controlled phase 2/3 trial of AZD1222 (ChAdOx1 nCoV-19) in healthy adults. Trial participant PBMC samples were collected at day 0 and day 28 after the second dose for TCRbeta chain sequencing. From the germline V gene, CDR1 is SGHVS and CDR2 is FQNEAQ. V loses 5 bases, J loses 1 base, and the germline ends lie 16 bases apart. There are 16 amino acids in the CDR3, from cysteine to phenylalanine inclusive. Left in the record is the CDR3 DNA by itself, 48 bases read in frame from the first base.

The CDR3 regions of human TCRbeta chains were subjected to immunosequencing. Per the source publication's procedure: TCRs in the repertoires were compared against a reference library of SARS-CoV-2-specific TCRs that had been generated with the MIRA antigen-specificity platform. Breadth was defined as the fraction of unique TCRs that were SARS-CoV-2-associated, and depth was defined as the fraction of total T cells that were SARS-CoV-2-associated. Using the MIRA data, every spike-specific TCR was mapped to the spike region that the TCR reacted to and assigned to either a CD4 or a CD8 class. Log10-transformed breadth and depth values were compared by one-way ANOVA with Sidak's multiple comparisons tests. The source is immuneACCESS, and TCRdb retained only in-frame sequences with V and J called. Part of the clones is not carried over; for the studies checked, unresolved V genes explain less than half of this, and the remainder is unexplained. V, J and clone size reflect that table, while D and trimming were determined from the DNA. The sample records tens of thousands of clones, roughly 91% of which are singletons. The leading ten clones occupy about 36% of the sample.

In regard to this clone: The antigen it recognizes is unknown. There are no base qualities to consult, and no much larger clone falls within one base.

Points the paper makes about the study in general: Nearly half of unique spike-specific TCRs reportedly recognized epitopes outside regions mutated in the B.1.351 and B.1.1.7 variants. Vaccine-associated CD4 TCRs spanned the whole spike protein, with dominant responses in regions 160-218 and 743-854. A significant rise in spike-specific TCR breadth and depth was observed after two AZD1222 doses relative to day 0 and relative to MenACWY recipients. Because no samples from the day 14 peak response were available, repertoires could be characterized only after the peak T cell response. Most participants were white British and females outnumbered males, and the authors suggested that clonal diversity may have been underestimated. Conclusions about previously exposed vaccinees were limited because only six AZD1222 recipients were SARS-CoV-2 seropositive at baseline. In the small 56-69-year group, the increase in depth fell short of significance, most likely because of low power.

The TCR sequence derives from an adult who received the AZD1222 COVID-19 vaccine. The receptor chain draws on TRBV7-8 and TRBJ2-3; TRBD1 is perhaps the D gene, given 6 matching bases. This material consisted of peripheral blood, taken 28 days after the second AZD1222 dose. The CDR3 reads as follows: CASSPARGAGTDTQYF. The DNA reads TGTGCCAGCAGCCCCGCCAGGGGCGCGGGCACAGATACGCAGTATTTT.